Presented here are 21 T cell receptor beta chains from one specimen sequenced in a study of T cell clonotyping in hematopoietic cell transplantation. Specified time point: recipient sample about 28 days before transplant, after cytoreduction. TCRdb keeps only in-frame clones here, not all; method: immunoSEQ multiplex PCR. The sample shows 25,000 to 30,000 clones, around three quarters of them seen only once. The sequences come from peripheral blood mononuclear cells, collected before stem cell transplant. These receptors all come from a woman aged 25 to 39 with chronic myeloid leukemia. Some clones in this sample may be carry-over from other donors' samples.

This clone was detected once. The chain employs TRBV7-9 and TRBJ2-7, with TRBD2 identical over 13 bases. The germline gives CDR1 SEHNR, CDR2 FQNEAQ (reference sequence). CDR3 length: 18 residues. After removal of 5 bases from V and 7 bases from J, the junction contained 17 bases not matched to a gene. CDR3 in amino acids: CASSPGLAGVKVRREQYV. The DNA of the CDR3 is TGTGCCAGCAGCCCCGGACTAGCGGGGGTGAAGGTACGGAGAGAGCAGTACGTC.

V is TRBV9 and J is TRBJ2-7; TRBD1 is a possible D gene (5 bases). CDR3 length: 16 amino acids. Trimming took 0 bases from V and 4 from J, leaving 17 bases between them. Germline lookup yields CDR1 SGDLS and CDR2 YYNGEE. CDR3 sequence: CASSVAMVGAGYEQYF. As DNA, the CDR3 is TGTGCCAGCAGCGTAGCAATGGTAGGGGCAGGGTACGAGCAGTACTTC.

The gene calls are TRBV6-6 and TRBJ2-2; maybe TRBD1 (6 bases). CDR1 MNHNY and CDR2 SVGAGI come from the germline V gene (reference sequence). The CDR3 has 15 amino acids. V was pared by 3 bases and J by 2 bases, with 10 bases between. CDR3 sequence (DNA): TGTGCCAGCAGTTATCGACAGGTCAACACCGGGGAGCTGTTTTTT. This encodes CASSYRQVNTGELFF.

V is TRBV6-1 and J is TRBJ2-1; 7 bases match TRBD2. Germline V gives CDR1 MNHNS, CDR2 SASEGT. The CDR3 is 13 amino acids. V lost 4 bases and J lost 8; bases outside the gene matches: 5. The CDR3 protein is CASSVRGGDEQFF. CDR3 nucleotides: TGTGCCAGCAGTGTTAGGGGAGGGGATGAGCAGTTCTTC.

The V gene is TRBV6-4, the J gene TRBJ1-6; 8 nucleotides line up with TRBD1. The J segment lost 9 bases and the V segment lost 6 bases, leaving 19 bases of the junction unmatched. Germline V gene lookup returns CDR1 MRHNA and CDR2 SNTAGT. This CDR3 comprises 18 residues. Written as DNA, the CDR3 is TGTGCCAGCAGGAAATTCTTTTTGGGTACAGGGGGTGTTTCACCCCTCCACTTT. It encodes CASRKFFLGTGGVSPLHF.

The chain combines TRBV6-5 with TRBJ1-1, with 8 nucleotides matching TRBD1. CDR1 is MNHEY, CDR2 SVGAGI, per germline. Trimming at V came to 6 bases and at J to 8 bases, leaving 2 bases not matched to a gene. CDR3 size: 11 residues. The CDR3 bases are TGTGCCAGCAGGAGGACAGGGGAAGCTTTCTTT. The encoded protein is CASRRTGEAFF.

The chain carries TRBV9 and TRBJ1-3, with a tentative D call TRBD1 (6 bases). The CDR3 consists of 20 residues. Germline CDR1 SGDLS, CDR2 YYNGEE. V was clipped by 0 bases and J by 4 bases, with 26 bases between them. The DNA for the CDR3 is TGTGCCAGCAGCGTAGACTCCTTCGGTTTTTGGGGACAACCGGGAAACACCATATATTTT. It yields the protein CASSVDSFGFWGQPGNTIYF.

J is TRBJ2-7 and V is TRBV19, with D maybe TRBD1 (6 bases). CDR1 is LNHDA, CDR2 SQIVND, per germline (reference sequence). Trimming took off 6 bases at V and 2 bases at J, with 17 bases between the two ends. This CDR3 comprises 15 residues. The chain's CDR3 is CASSKDRASTYEQYF. Here the CDR3 DNA reads TGTGCCAGTAGCAAGGACAGAGCAAGCACCTACGAGCAGTACTTC.

The rearrangement uses TRBV25-1 and TRBJ1-1; D possibly corresponds to TRBD1 (6 bases). V lost 3 bases and J lost 5, with 13 bases in between. Germline lookup yields CDR1 MGHDK and CDR2 SYGVNS. The CDR3 length is 14 residues. DNA for the CDR3: TGTGCCAGCAGTGATCCGGACAGCCGTACTGAAGCTTTCTTT. Translated: CASSDPDSRTEAFF.

This chain uses TRBV30 with TRBJ1-3, with D unclear. V was trimmed by 4 bases and J by 4 bases, leaving 8 bases between them. Germline CDR1 GTSNPN, CDR2 SVGIG (reference sequence). The CDR3 is made up of 12 amino acids. The CDR3 nucleotides are TGTGCCTGGAAAGGGTTAGGAAACACCATATATTTT. Protein: CAWKGLGNTIYF.

This clone showed up just a few times. V gene TRBV11-2 combines with J gene TRBJ2-5; the D is unclear. This CDR3 has 11 amino acids. The V and J ends lost 4 bases and 7 bases respectively, with 7 bases between them. Germline loops: CDR1 SGHAT, CDR2 FQNNGV. The CDR3 DNA sequence: TGTGCCAGCAGCTCCCTTATGACCCAGTACTTC. It specifies CASSSLMTQYF.

The DNA for the CDR3 is TGTGCCAGCATGGTCCCTAATTCACCCCTCCACTTT. It translates to CASMVPNSPLHF. The V and J genes are TRBV28 and TRBJ1-6; D call uncertain. Germline-derived CDR1 and CDR2 are MDHEN and SYDVKM. The CDR3 has 12 residues. Trimming shortened V by 7 bases and J by 6 bases, and 7 bases separated the two germline ends.

This chain uses TRBV7-6 with TRBJ2-7; 11 bases fit TRBD2. CDR1 is SGHVS and CDR2 is FNYEAQ in the germline V gene. The CDR3 runs to 14 residues. Trimming removed 5 bases from V and 6 bases from J; junction bases left unmatched: 6. For the CDR3, the DNA is TGTGCCAGCAGCACCCTAGCGGGGGGAGGCGAGCAGTACTTC. Its translation: CASSTLAGGGEQYF. The variable domain in full, with the rest retrieved from reference TRBV7-6 and TRBJ2-7, is GAGVSQSPRYKVTKRGQDVALRCDPISGHVSLYWYRQALGQGPEFLTYFNYEAQQDKSGLPNDRFSAERPEGSISTLTIQRTEQRDSAMYRCASSTLAGGGEQYFGPGTRLTVT.

V gene TRBV9 combines with J gene TRBJ2-3, with TRBD2 matching over 8 bases. Germline V gene data show CDR1 as SGDLS and CDR2 as YYNGEE. V shed 0 bases and J 0 bases; nucleotides not matched to a gene: 3. CDR3 length: 16 amino acids. The CDR3 DNA follows: TGTGCCAGCAGCGTAGCGGGGGGGTATAGCACAGATACGCAGTATTTT. This codes for CASSVAGGYSTDTQYF.

The chain employs TRBV9 and TRBJ2-2; D is uncertain. CDR1 is SGDLS and CDR2 is YYNGEE in the germline V gene. There are 13 residues in the CDR3. V lost 0 bases and J 6 bases, leaving 6 bases between the germline ends. CDR3 nucleotides: TGTGCCAGCAGCGTAGGGCTATCCGGGGAGCTGTTTTTT. Translation: CASSVGLSGELFF.

The J gene is TRBJ1-4, the V gene TRBV28; TRBD1 matches at 9 bases. The trim removed 7 bases at V and 11 bases at J, leaving 11 bases unmatched. The CDR3 contains 14 residues. Germline V gene data show CDR1 as MDHEN and CDR2 as SYDVKM. CDR3 DNA: TGTGCCAGCACCCTCGGACAGGGGAGTAGGAAACTGTTTTTT. It translates to CASTLGQGSRKLFF. Using reference TRBV28 and TRBJ1-4 for the parts outside the CDR3, the full variable domain is DVKVTQSSRYLVKRTGEKVFLECVQDMDHENMFWYRQDPGLGLRLIYFSYDVKMKEKGDIPEGYSVSREKKERFSLILESASTNQTSMYLCASTLGQGSRKLFFGSGTQLSVL.

The chain couples TRBV6-1 to TRBJ2-3, with 7 bases lining up with TRBD2. The trim removed 7 bases at V and 6 bases at J, leaving 7 bases unmatched. The CDR3 extends over 13 amino acids. Germline loops: CDR1 MNHNS, CDR2 SASEGT. The CDR3 DNA reads as TGTGCCAGCATGAAAAGCGGGGAGGATACGCAGTATTTT. This codes for CASMKSGEDTQYF.

The V and J genes are TRBV9 and TRBJ2-3; D gene uncertain. Trimming left V 5 bases short and J 4 bases short, with 8 bases between. Germline assignment: CDR1 SGDLS and CDR2 YYNGEE. The CDR3 has 12 residues. CDR3: CASRSTADTQYF. For the CDR3, the DNA is TGTGCCAGCAGGTCTACCGCAGATACGCAGTATTTT. Using reference TRBV9 and TRBJ2-3 for the parts outside the CDR3, the full variable domain is DSGVTQTPKHLITATGQRVTLRCSPRSGDLSVYWYQQSLDQGLQFLIQYYNGEERAKGNILERFSAQQFPDLHSELNLSSLELGDSALYFCASRSTADTQYFGPGTRLTVL.

The gene calls are TRBV7-9 and TRBJ2-7; tentatively, D is TRBD1 (6 bases). The V end was cut by 1 base, the J end by 2 bases, with 18 bases between. Per the germline V gene, CDR1 is SEHNR and CDR2 is FQNEAQ (reference sequence). CDR3 size: 17 residues. For the CDR3, the DNA is TGTGCCAGCAGCTTAGTTTATGATGAGGACAGTACCTACGAGCAGTACGTC. The encoded protein is CASSLVYDEDSTYEQYV.

The genes are TRBV7-2 and TRBJ1-1; TRBD1 aligns across 7 bases. V lost 1 base to trimming and J lost 7 bases; unmatched junction nucleotides: 9. The germline gives CDR1 SGHTA, CDR2 FQGNSA. This CDR3 contains 15 residues. In nucleotides, the CDR3 is TGTGCCAGCAGCTTAGGGGGAAGGGGGCTCGATGAAGCTTTCTTT. This sequence encodes CASSLGGRGLDEAFF.

The chain recombines TRBV28 with TRBJ1-1; D gene unclear. The ends were cut back, 2 bases at V and 4 bases at J, with 20 bases in the middle. This CDR3 has 17 residues. Germline V gene sequence: CDR1 MDHEN, CDR2 SYDVKM. The CDR3 region has the DNA TGTGCCAGCAGTTTAGAGTGGGTTTCGGGGATACTCACTGAAGCTTTCTTT. This codes for CASSLEWVSGILTEAFF.